The 29 T cell receptor beta chains below all came from one sample that was sequenced in a study of control samples from healthy donors and cancer patients. Clones were sequenced by immunoSEQ multiplex PCR, and TCRdb holds only the in-frame ones, with some missing. The data hold some 150,000 clones, with 90% to 95% observed a single time. Source material: PBMCs. These receptors came from a man aged 55 to 70 with colorectal cancer.

J is TRBJ1-2 and V is TRBV19, with D possibly matching TRBD1 (6 bases). V lost 2 bases to trimming and J lost 0 bases, with 10 bases between them. CDR3 length: 15 amino acids. Germline CDR1 LNHDA, CDR2 SQIVND (reference sequence). The CDR3 DNA follows: TGTGCCAGTAGTATAAACAGGGCATCTAACTATGGCTACACCTTC. Protein sequence: CASSINRASNYGYTF.

This clone was recorded only once. The chain recombines TRBV6-1 with TRBJ1-2; 8 positions match TRBD1. V trimming: 10 bases; J trimming: 8 bases; junction bases outside the gene matches: 12. The CDR3 has 13 amino acids. CDR1 and CDR2 from the germline V gene are MNHNS and SASEGT. The CDR3 reads CATADREGEGYTF. The CDR3 DNA is TGTGCCACCGCGGACAGGGAGGGGGAGGGCTACACCTTC.

The chain carries TRBV30 and TRBJ2-3; D is perhaps TRBD1 or TRBD2 (5 bases each). Trimming took 7 bases from V and 0 from J, leaving 11 bases between them. The CDR3 consists of 13 residues. Germline V gives CDR1 GTSNPN, CDR2 SVGIG (reference sequence). The CDR3 DNA follows: TGTGCCTCCGGGACGCTGAGCACAGATACGCAGTATTTT. Its protein is CASGTLSTDTQYF.

This chain joins TRBV18 and TRBJ2-3; D is possibly TRBD1 (5 bases). The CDR3 covers 16 residues. Germline V gives CDR1 KGHSH, CDR2 LQKENI. The V and J ends lost 3 bases and 3 bases respectively, with 16 bases between them. CDR3 sequence reads: CASSPPTGTLTDTQYF. The CDR3 DNA sequence: TGTGCCAGCTCACCCCCAACAGGCACATTGACAGATACGCAGTATTTT. Full variable domain (remainder filled in from reference TRBV18 and TRBJ2-3): NAGVMQNPRHLVRRRGQEARLRCSPMKGHSHVYWYRQLPEEGLKFMVYLQKENIIDESGMPKERFSAEFPKEGPSILRIQQVVRGDSAAYFCASSPPTGTLTDTQYFGPGTRLTVL.

This clone was counted once. This sequence may be a read error, since a much larger clone differs from it by one base. Other nucleotide sequences in the sample specify the same CDR3. The rearrangement links TRBV6-5 to TRBJ1-2, with 11 bases lining up with TRBD1. With V trimmed by 5 bases and J by 3 bases, 5 bases remained unmatched. Germline CDR1 reads MNHEY; CDR2 reads SVGAGI. The CDR3 totals 15 residues. Written as DNA, the CDR3 is TGTGCCAGCAGTCCGGGGACAGGGGGGGACTATGGCTACACCTTC. Its protein is CASSPGTGGDYGYTF.

In this sample, this clone turned up a few times. The junction departs from germline at one end; a sequencing error may be responsible. This sequence joins TRBV6-2 or TRBV6-3 and TRBJ1-1; no firm D call. This CDR3 comprises 11 residues. CDR1 and CDR2 (germline): MNHEY, SVGEGT. CDR3 coding DNA: TGTGCCAGCAGTTACTCGAAAGGACGTTCCTTT. Its protein product is CASSYSKGRSF.

This chain links TRBV6-5 with TRBJ1-5; D is uncertain. The V gene lost 7 bases and the J gene lost 1 base, with 11 bases spanning the gap. Germline V gene sequence: CDR1 MNHEY, CDR2 SVGAGI. The CDR3 runs to 14 residues. The chain's CDR3 is CASIPGRSNQPQHF. DNA of the CDR3: TGTGCCAGCATTCCAGGTCGAAGCAATCAGCCCCAGCATTTT.

In the case of this clone: The same CDR3 is also encoded by other DNA sequences in this sample. The J gene is TRBJ1-4, the V gene TRBV5-1; the D gene is possibly TRBD1 (6 bases). The length of the CDR3 is 15 residues. CDR1 SGHRS and CDR2 YFSETQ come from the germline V gene. Trimming pared 4 bases from V and 8 bases from J, leaving 18 bases between. CDR3 DNA sequence: TGCGCCAGCAGCCCAGGAGGGGGGCGGGGGGAAAAACTGTTTTTT. Protein: CASSPGGGRGEKLFF.

The rearrangement uses TRBV3-1 (or the pseudogene TRBV3-2) and TRBJ1-1, with unresolved D. This CDR3 region has 13 residues. V was pared by 5 bases and J by 1 base, with 8 bases between. The V gene's germline CDR1 is LGHDT and CDR2 YNNKEL (reference sequence). This CDR3 reads CASSSTGNTEAFF. The CDR3 nucleotides are TGTGCCAGCAGCTCGACGGGGAACACTGAAGCTTTCTTT.

The CDR3, as DNA: TGTGCCACCAGCAGGATGGGCGGGGTCTCTGGGGCCAACGTCCTGACTTTC. Protein product: CATSRMGGVSGANVLTF. This chain uses TRBV15 with TRBJ2-6, with D possibly TRBD2 on 6 matching bases. CDR3 length: 17 amino acids. Trimming shortened V by 3 bases and J by 0 bases, and 12 bases separated the two germline ends. Germline CDR1 LNHNV, CDR2 YYDKDF (reference sequence).

This chain connects TRBV7-9 to TRBJ1-6; D is unresolved. The CDR3 extends over 15 amino acids. Germline assignment: CDR1 SEHNR and CDR2 FQNEAQ (reference sequence). Trimming stripped 2 bases from V and 9 bases from J, with 14 bases between. The CDR3 nucleotides are TGTGCCAGCAGCTTAAGCGCCCAGGTCGGTTCACCCCTCCACTTT. It translates to CASSLSAQVGSPLHF.

The rearrangement joins TRBV12-5 to TRBJ1-3; 9 bases are a match to TRBD1. CDR1 is LGHNT, CDR2 FRNRAP, per germline. This CDR3 is 16 amino acids long. The junction had 10 bases not matched to a gene; V was cut back by 6 bases and J by 4 bases. The CDR3 loop reads CASGSDRGFGGNTIYF. Written as DNA, the CDR3 is TGTGCTAGTGGCTCGGACAGGGGCTTTGGGGGAAACACCATATATTTT. Variable domain in full (rest from reference TRBV12-5 and TRBJ1-3): DARVTQTPRHKVTEMGQEVTMRCQPILGHNTVFWYRQTMMQGLELLAYFRNRAPLDDSGMPKDRFSAEMPDATLATLKIQPSEPRDSAVYFCASGSDRGFGGNTIYFGEGSWLTVV.

V usage is TRBV7-2 and J usage is TRBJ2-7; the D is unclear. Trimming shortened V by 5 bases and J by 1 base, and 12 bases separated the two germline ends. Germline V gene sequence: CDR1 SGHTA, CDR2 FQGNSA. The CDR3 loop spans 14 amino acids. In DNA form, the CDR3 reads TGTGCCAGCAGCGTCGACTCCGGGTCCTACGAGCAGTACTTC. Translating gives CASSVDSGSYEQYF.

This chain uses TRBV5-1 with TRBJ1-3; D not certain. This CDR3 region has 18 residues. Trimming left V 4 bases short and J 2 bases short, with 22 bases between. Germline CDR1 and CDR2: SGHRS and YFSETQ. CDR3 coding DNA: TGCGCCAGCAGCCCAATCATGGGATTCTCGGCACCTGGAAACACCATATATTTT. Translation: CASSPIMGFSAPGNTIYF. Together with reference TRBV5-1 and TRBJ1-3, the CDR3 gives the full variable domain: KAGVTQTPRYLIKTRGQQVTLSCSPISGHRSVSWYQQTPGQGLQFLFEYFSETQRNKGNFPGRFSGRQFSNSRSEMNVSTLELGDSALYLCASSPIMGFSAPGNTIYFGEGSWLTVV.

V gene TRBV19 combines with J gene TRBJ1-4; D remains ambiguous. This CDR3 spans 12 amino acids. The V end was cut by 7 bases, the J end by 5 bases, with 8 bases between. Per the germline V gene, CDR1 is LNHDA and CDR2 is SQIVND (reference sequence). The DNA for the CDR3 is TGTGCCAGTACTGGGTTCAATGAAAAACTGTTTTTT. It encodes CASTGFNEKLFF.

The chain has TRBV19 and TRBJ2-6; D is uncertain. The CDR3 has 12 residues. Trimming left V 6 bases short and J 12 bases short, with 12 bases between. Looked up from germline, CDR1 is LNHDA and CDR2 is SQIVND (reference sequence). CDR3 in amino acids: CASRDPPGVLTF. DNA for the CDR3: TGTGCCAGTAGGGACCCCCCCGGCGTCCTGACTTTC.

The V and J genes are TRBV5-6 and TRBJ1-2; D is undetermined. CDR1 is SGHDT and CDR2 is YYEEEE in the germline V gene. The CDR3 is 15 amino acids. V shed 5 bases and J shed 3 bases, with 17 bases lying between them. The CDR3 DNA reads TGTGCCAGCAGGCTGGGGAGGGTGCGGGACTATGGCTACACCTTC. Encoded protein: CASRLGRVRDYGYTF.

Only a few counts were recorded for this clone. The J gene is TRBJ1-6, the V gene TRBV2; TRBD1 agrees at 7 bases. This CDR3 spans 14 amino acids. Per germline, CDR1 SNHLY and CDR2 FYNNEI. The V and J ends lost 6 bases and 8 bases, in that order; junction bases with no gene match: 7. This CDR3 reads CASSPGTVYSPLHF. CDR3 bases: TGTGCCAGCAGCCCCGGGACAGTTTATTCACCCCTCCACTTT.

This chain connects TRBV6-5 to TRBJ2-7; 9 bases are shared with TRBD1. The CDR3 consists of 14 residues. Trimming cost V 0 bases and J 3 bases; bases outside gene matches: 0. From germline, CDR1 is MNHEY and CDR2 SVGAGI. CDR3: CASSYSGQGYEQYF. The CDR3 DNA reads TGTGCCAGCAGTTACTCGGGACAGGGCTACGAGCAGTACTTC.

The V call is TRBV12-3 or TRBV12-4, the J call TRBJ1-2, with D possibly TRBD1 on 5 matching bases. V was shortened by 8 bases and J by 7 bases, with 17 bases between the two germline ends. The CDR3 totals 13 residues. The CDR3 spells CASRRAGSGGYTF. In nucleotides, the CDR3 is TGTGCCAGCCGCCGTGCAGGGAGCGGTGGCTACACCTTC.

The genes are TRBV5-4 and TRBJ1-1; TRBD1 agrees at 8 bases. The CDR3 spans 15 residues. V was pared by 2 bases and J by 3 bases, with 6 bases of the junction left unmatched. Germline values: CDR1 SGHNT, CDR2 YYREEE (reference sequence). The CDR3 DNA is TGTGCCAGCAGCTTTGTAGGCAGGGGGCACACTGAAGCTTTCTTT. Amino acid sequence: CASSFVGRGHTEAFF.

The chain has TRBV9 and TRBJ1-1; 10 nucleotides align to TRBD1. Germline CDR1 is SGDLS and CDR2 is YYNGEE. The CDR3 runs to 16 residues. V trimming: 3 bases; J trimming: 1 base; junction bases outside the gene matches: 6. CDR3 coding DNA: TGTGCCAGCAGCGGAGGGACAGGGGAGCGGAACACTGAAGCTTTCTTT. This translates into CASSGGTGERNTEAFF. Combining the CDR3 with reference TRBV9 and TRBJ1-1 gives the whole variable domain DSGVTQTPKHLITATGQRVTLRCSPRSGDLSVYWYQQSLDQGLQFLIQYYNGEERAKGNILERFSAQQFPDLHSELNLSSLELGDSALYFCASSGGTGERNTEAFFGQGTRLTVV.

The chain uses TRBV9 and TRBJ1-4; perhaps TRBD1 as D (6 bases). CDR1 and CDR2 (germline): SGDLS, YYNGEE. V was cut by 4 bases and J by 2 bases, with 12 bases left in between. The CDR3 spans 15 residues. CDR3 sequence: CASSPRTVTNEKLFF. CDR3 coding DNA: TGTGCCAGCAGCCCCAGGACAGTTACTAATGAAAAACTGTTTTTT.

This sequence joins TRBV7-9 and TRBJ2-1, with TRBD2 matching over 7 bases. V was clipped by 5 bases and J by 0 bases; unmatched bases: 4. There are 15 residues in the CDR3. CDR1 is SEHNR and CDR2 is FQNEAQ in the germline V gene (reference sequence). CDR3 DNA sequence: TGTGCCAGCAGCACCCTAGCGGTCTCCTACAATGAGCAGTTCTTC. Translated: CASSTLAVSYNEQFF.

About this clone itself: This same CDR3 is encoded by further DNA sequences in the sample. The V call is TRBV30, the J call TRBJ1-1; 8 nucleotides match TRBD1. The germline CDR1 and CDR2 sequences are GTSNPN and SVGIG (reference sequence). The CDR3 extends over 13 amino acids. V shed 2 bases, J shed 3 bases, and the junction held 2 bases outside the gene matches. CDR3 bases: TGTGCCTGGAGTCTACAGGGGGACACTGAAGCTTTCTTT. Translation gives CAWSLQGDTEAFF.

This clone was seen a single time. This chain uses TRBV7-2 with TRBJ2-7; TRBD1 aligns across 7 bases. J gave up 6 bases and V 5 bases, and 10 bases lay outside the gene matches. CDR1 and CDR2 from the germline V gene are SGHTA and FQGNSA. The CDR3 is 14 amino acids. The CDR3 DNA sequence: TGTGCCAGCAGCCCGCCTGGGACAGTCGGCGAGCAGTACTTC. The encoded protein is CASSPPGTVGEQYF.

The V gene is TRBV6-6, the J gene TRBJ1-1, with TRBD1 as a possible D gene (6 bases). The CDR3 is 14 residues long. The V end was cut by 6 bases, the J end by 3 bases, with 14 bases between. The V gene's germline CDR1 is MNHNY and CDR2 SVGAGI (reference sequence). The CDR3 DNA reads as TGTGCCAGCAGCCCCCCGGGGGCGGACACTGAAGCTTTCTTT. Encoded protein: CASSPPGADTEAFF.

This rearrangement joins TRBV3-1 (or the pseudogene TRBV3-2) to TRBJ1-5; D unclear. Per germline, CDR1 LGHDT and CDR2 YNNKEL (reference sequence). Trimming took 2 bases from V and 7 from J, leaving 9 bases between them. The CDR3 is 13 residues long. The CDR3 DNA reads TGTGCCAGCAGCCAATGGGCGGAACAGCCCCAGCATTTT. Its protein product is CASSQWAEQPQHF.

The V and J genes are TRBV19 and TRBJ2-7, with TRBD1 matching 8 bases. CDR1 and CDR2 from the germline V gene are LNHDA and SQIVND (reference sequence). This CDR3 has 14 amino acids. With V trimmed by 10 bases and J by 6 bases, 14 bases remained unmatched. CDR3 in amino acids: CATSPTGAVSEQYF. CDR3 nucleotides: TGTGCCACCAGTCCGACAGGGGCCGTCAGCGAGCAGTACTTC.